A selection of T cell receptor beta chains follows, all from one sample in a study of T cell clonotyping in hematopoietic cell transplantation. The table came from immunoSEQ multiplex PCR; TCRdb's copy has only in-frame clones and leaves some out. Seen here are more than 950 clones, about 80% observed once, and the top ten hold approximately 15%. Material: PBMCs, obtained 30 days after allogeneic stem cell transplant. All receptors come from a female patient aged 50-59 years who had an allogeneic stem cell transplant, so the T cells may come from the graft donor. Some clones in this sample may be carry-over from other donors' samples. Each CDR3 is given without its conserved first and last residue. The order of the fields is V gene, J gene, CDR3 protein.

TRBV18	TRBJ2-7	ASSPLQGNEQY
TRBV5-5	TRBJ1-3	ASSLVEGINSGNTIY
TRBV30	TRBJ1-2	AWSTTGVGYT
TRBV7-2	TRBJ2-1	ASSTEAEVYNEQF
TRBV29-1	TRBJ1-2	SVEEGREKGSYGYT
TRBV19	TRBJ1-5	ASSIGIQPQH
TRBV30	TRBJ2-7	AWSATDISYEQY
TRBV7-9	TRBJ2-1	ASSEGQMYNEQF
TRBV4-1	TRBJ2-7	ASSKRDSGGEQY
TRBV5-4	TRBJ2-2	ASSLDTTRNTGELF
TRBV6-1	TRBJ2-7	ASSDLSGYNSYEQY
TRBV9	TRBJ2-3	ASSPNPGSVTDTQY
TRBV29-1	TRBJ2-1	SVEPGDRELSEQF
TRBV5-8	TRBJ2-7	ASTGTGAYEQY
TRBV11-1	TRBJ2-2	ASSLSGRAIGELF
TRBV15	TRBJ2-1	ATSRVGYEQF
TRBV5-1	TRBJ2-1	ASSLKGLAGGHVGNEQF
TRBV6-5	TRBJ2-5	ASSLSDGGTQY
TRBV9	TRBJ1-2	ASSPELGGRGGYT
TRBV27	.	ASSLSSRSYEQY
TRBV19	TRBJ2-1	ASSIGAGGYNEQF
TRBV11-1	TRBJ1-1	ASSLRAGRNTEAF
TRBV6-6	TRBJ2-7	ASRADGSIGNEQY
TRBV6-6	TRBJ2-1	ASTQSGGNEQF
TRBV30	TRBJ2-2	AWSSTGGMTGELF
TRBV6-5	TRBJ2-1	ASSRTSGRVNEQF
TRBV5-1	TRBJ2-7	ASSTAYEQY
TRBV25-1	TRBJ1-2	ASSELGSVFGYT
TRBV30	TRBJ2-1	AWTTGQGNEQF
TRBV19	TRBJ1-5	ASSIGIQPQH
TRBV5-4	TRBJ1-2	ASSPGSYGYT
TRBV30	TRBJ2-3	AWSYTRRVLTDTQY
TRBV5-6	TRBJ1-5	ASSTWGRGGVEQH
TRBV29-1	TRBJ2-4	SDRLIAKNIQY
TRBV15	TRBJ2-3	ATSRVGYTQY
TRBV5-1	TRBJ2-5	ASSSDRGQGETQY
TRBV19	TRBJ1-2	ASSREGSSGYT
TRBV13	TRBJ1-3	ASSSNNQRKGNTIY
TRBV6-5	TRBJ1-4	ASGYGSANEKLF
TRBV7-6	TRBJ1-1	ASSPTNVFNTEAF
TRBV5-6	TRBJ2-4	ASSFAGTGKNIQY
TRBV6-5	TRBJ1-2	ASSLGGDGYT
TRBV30	TRBJ1-5	AWSVRGFYQPQH
TRBV6-1	TRBJ2-3	ASMRGYDTDTQY
TRBV4-1	TRBJ1-2	ASSQDRSGYGGYT
TRBV19	TRBJ1-2	ASSRDRDYGYT
TRBV5-1	TRBJ2-3	ASSPGHRTDTQY
TRBV5-8	TRBJ1-5	ASTLRNQPQH
TRBV30	TRBJ2-1	AWRRTGGDEQF
TRBV28	TRBJ1-5	ASSRLMRTGSQPQH
TRBV30	TRBJ2-1	AWSRATNEQF
TRBV7-9	TRBJ2-3	ASSFLRTDTQY
TRBV9	TRBJ1-1	ASSVAGNTEAF
TRBV27	TRBJ1-2	ASSLFKEIGGYT
TRBV2	TRBJ1-1	ASSPPGGIMNTEAF
TRBV15	TRBJ2-1	ATSTPNGRSMGNEQF
TRBV15	TRBJ1-2	ATSRDKGTDYGYT
TRBV30	TRBJ1-1	ASSSGATNTEAF
TRBV18	TRBJ1-2	ASSPLTGTPPNYGYT